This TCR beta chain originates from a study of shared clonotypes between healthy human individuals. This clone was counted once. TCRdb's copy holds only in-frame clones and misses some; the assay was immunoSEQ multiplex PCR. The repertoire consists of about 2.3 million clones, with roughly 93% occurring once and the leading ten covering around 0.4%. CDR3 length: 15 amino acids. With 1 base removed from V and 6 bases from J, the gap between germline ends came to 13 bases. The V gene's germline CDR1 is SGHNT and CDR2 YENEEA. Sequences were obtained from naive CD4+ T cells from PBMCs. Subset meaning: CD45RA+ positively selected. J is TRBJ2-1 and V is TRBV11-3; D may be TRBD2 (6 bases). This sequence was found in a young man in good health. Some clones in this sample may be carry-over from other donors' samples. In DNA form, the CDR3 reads TGTGCCAGCAGCTTAGGCGGGACTGGGGTCAATGAGCAGTTCTTC. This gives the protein CASSLGGTGVNEQFF.